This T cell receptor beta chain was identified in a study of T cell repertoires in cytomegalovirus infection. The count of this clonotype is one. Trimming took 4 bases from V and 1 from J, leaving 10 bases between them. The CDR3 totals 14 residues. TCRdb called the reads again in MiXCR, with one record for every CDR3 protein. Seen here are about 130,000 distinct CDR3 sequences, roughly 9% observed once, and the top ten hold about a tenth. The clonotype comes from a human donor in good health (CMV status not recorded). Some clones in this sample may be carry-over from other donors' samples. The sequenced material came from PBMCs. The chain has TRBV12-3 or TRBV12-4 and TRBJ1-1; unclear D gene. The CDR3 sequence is CASSSGRRNTEAFF. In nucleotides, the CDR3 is TGTGCCAGCAGTTCCGGGCGGAGGAACACTGAAGCTTTCTTT.